The following is a TCR beta chain sequence with its context. Its matching antigen is unknown. This sample is drawn from a study of post-analysis software for immune sequencing data. Across the study: Relapsing-remitting, secondary progressive and progressive-relapsing forms of multiple sclerosis all featured among disease courses. The study, taken as a whole, reports: About 5 TRBV segments (TRBV5-6, TRBV5-1 and TRBV20-1 among them) occurred more frequently in patients than in controls. Multiple sclerosis patients had significantly lower normalized Chao1 diversity than controls. The authors found that F measure strongly co-clustered same-batch samples.

Per the germline V gene, CDR1 is LGHNA and CDR2 is YNFKEQ. The junction had 15 bases not matched to a gene; V was cut back by 3 bases and J by 7 bases. There are 18 residues in the CDR3. Carried by the TCR beta cDNA libraries were unique molecular identifiers. TCRdb reprocessed the PCR reads with MiXCR, giving one entry per CDR3 protein. The sample holds 450,000 to 700,000 distinct CDR3 sequences, roughly 45% seen once. This sequence was found in a girl under 18 with multiple sclerosis. This chain links TRBV4-2 with TRBJ1-2; 12 bases map to TRBD1. Sequencing was performed on blood. The CDR3 protein is CASSHQLGTGGEDLGYTF. The CDR3 DNA reads as TGTGCCAGCAGCCACCAACTCGGGACAGGGGGCGAGGATCTTGGCTACACCTTC.